The rows below give T cell receptor beta chains drawn from one sample of a study of cytomegalovirus exposure and HLA in healthy donors. Measured with immunoSEQ multiplex PCR; TCRdb has only the in-frame clones, and not every one. The data hold around 91,000 clones, with roughly 60% observed a single time. Sequenced input: PBMCs. These receptors all come from a human donor in good health. Both conserved end residues are part of each CDR3. A D gene is named only where the DNA matches it firmly. A clone size is listed for some rows: how often the clone was seen (once, few, many), or a class if it is expanded.

d_call,v_call,clone_size,j_call,cdr3_aa,cdr3_nt
NA,TRBV4-2,NA,TRBJ1-1,CASSGRGDTEAFF,TGTGCCAGCAGCGGCAGGGGTGACACTGAAGCTTTCTTT
TRBD2,TRBV7-9,NA,TRBJ2-3,CASSLELLALGTDTQYF,TGTGCCAGCAGCTTGGAACTACTAGCGTTAGGCACAGATACGCAGTATTTT
NA,TRBV4-3,NA,TRBJ2-3,CASSQKAQGTDTQYF,TGCGCCAGCAGCCAAAAGGCCCAGGGAACAGATACGCAGTATTTT
TRBD2,TRBV2,NA,TRBJ2-3,CASSETLAGDTDTQYF,TGTGCCAGCAGTGAAACCCTAGCGGGGGACACAGATACGCAGTATTTT
TRBD2,TRBV5-1,NA,TRBJ2-1,CASSLAGGHPYNEQFF,TGCGCCAGCAGCTTGGCGGGGGGGCACCCCTACAATGAGCAGTTCTTC
TRBD1,TRBV5-4,NA,TRBJ2-7,CASSLSLDRGYEQYF,TGTGCCAGCAGCTTGAGCTTGGACAGGGGATACGAGCAGTACTTC
TRBD1,TRBV4-3,NA,TRBJ1-1,CASSQGWTGEGAEAFF,TGCGCCAGCAGCCAAGGATGGACAGGGGAAGGCGCTGAAGCTTTCTTT
TRBD1,TRBV5-4,few,TRBJ2-5,CASSPRDRGQETQYF,TGTGCCAGCAGCCCCCGGGACAGGGGCCAAGAGACCCAGTACTTC
TRBD1,TRBV28,NA,TRBJ2-7,CASSLLTGADEQYF,TGTGCCAGCAGTTTATTGACAGGGGCGGACGAGCAGTACTTC
TRBD1,TRBV19,NA,TRBJ1-2,CASNSWEDRGLDGYTF,TGTGCCAGTAACAGTTGGGAAGACAGGGGGCTGGATGGCTACACCTTC
TRBD1,TRBV11-2,NA,TRBJ2-5,CASSAPRDSLSRWETQYF,TGTGCCAGCAGCGCACCCCGGGACAGCTTAAGCCGTTGGGAGACCCAGTACTTC
TRBD1,TRBV18,few,TRBJ1-2,CASADRETGNYGYTF,TGTGCCAGCGCGGACAGGGAAACAGGGAACTATGGCTACACCTTC
TRBD1,TRBV2,NA,TRBJ2-3,CATQGQGITDTQYF,TGTGCCACCCAGGGACAGGGGATAACAGATACGCAGTATTTT
NA,TRBV5-4,few,TRBJ1-4,CASSLTPRSNEKLFF,TGTGCCAGCAGCTTGACACCCAGGTCAAATGAAAAACTGTTTTTT
TRBD2,TRBV4-3,NA,TRBJ2-3,CASSQRTSGGWDTQYF,TGCGCCAGCAGCCAAAGGACTAGCGGGGGTTGGGATACGCAGTATTTT
TRBD1,TRBV29-1,NA,TRBJ2-7,CSVEMTGWEQYF,TGCAGCGTTGAGATGACAGGGTGGGAGCAGTACTTC
NA,TRBV5-5,NA,TRBJ1-3,CASSYQGSSGNTIYF,TGTGCCAGCAGCTACCAGGGGAGCTCTGGAAACACCATATATTTT
NA,TRBV5-1,NA,TRBJ2-3,CASSLGGGTDTQYF,TGCGCCAGCAGCTTGGGGGGGGGCACAGATACGCAGTATTTT
TRBD1,TRBV9,few,TRBJ1-2,CASSVVRDRGNGYTF,TGTGCCAGCAGCGTAGTCCGAGACAGGGGTAATGGCTACACCTTC
TRBD1,TRBV10-3,NA,TRBJ1-5,CAISDEGQGRGRPQHF,TGTGCCATCAGTGACGAGGGACAGGGTAGGGGGAGGCCCCAGCATTTT
TRBD1,TRBV6-1,NA,TRBJ2-3,CASSVGTETDTQYF,TGTGCCAGCAGTGTGGGGACAGAGACAGATACGCAGTATTTT
TRBD1,TRBV28,NA,TRBJ2-7,CASSLWTGRLHEQYF,TGTGCCAGCAGCTTATGGACAGGGAGACTCCACGAGCAGTACTTC
NA,TRBV5-1,NA,TRBJ2-1,CASSLGSGAYNEQFF,TGCGCCAGCAGCTTGGGATCCGGGGCCTACAATGAGCAGTTCTTC
NA,TRBV12-5,few,TRBJ1-5,CASGLDRNQPQHF,TGTGCTAGTGGTTTGGACAGAAATCAGCCCCAGCATTTT
NA,TRBV2,NA,TRBJ1-2,CASRYSNYGYTF,TGTGCCAGCAGATACAGTAACTATGGCTACACCTTC
TRBD2,TRBV6-5,NA,TRBJ2-3,CASTRSGGAGDTQYF,TGTGCCAGCACTCGTAGCGGGGGGGCCGGAGATACGCAGTATTTT
TRBD1,TRBV5-4,NA,TRBJ2-7,CASSTDRYEQYF,TGTGCCAGCAGCACGGACAGGTACGAGCAGTACTTC
NA,TRBV29-1,few,TRBJ1-4,CSVASAGDEKLFF,TGCAGCGTTGCATCGGCGGGGGATGAAAAACTGTTTTTT
TRBD2,TRBV7-9,NA,TRBJ2-3,CASSPRTSGGPSTDTQYF,TGTGCCAGCAGCCCGCGGACTAGCGGGGGGCCCAGCACAGATACGCAGTATTTT